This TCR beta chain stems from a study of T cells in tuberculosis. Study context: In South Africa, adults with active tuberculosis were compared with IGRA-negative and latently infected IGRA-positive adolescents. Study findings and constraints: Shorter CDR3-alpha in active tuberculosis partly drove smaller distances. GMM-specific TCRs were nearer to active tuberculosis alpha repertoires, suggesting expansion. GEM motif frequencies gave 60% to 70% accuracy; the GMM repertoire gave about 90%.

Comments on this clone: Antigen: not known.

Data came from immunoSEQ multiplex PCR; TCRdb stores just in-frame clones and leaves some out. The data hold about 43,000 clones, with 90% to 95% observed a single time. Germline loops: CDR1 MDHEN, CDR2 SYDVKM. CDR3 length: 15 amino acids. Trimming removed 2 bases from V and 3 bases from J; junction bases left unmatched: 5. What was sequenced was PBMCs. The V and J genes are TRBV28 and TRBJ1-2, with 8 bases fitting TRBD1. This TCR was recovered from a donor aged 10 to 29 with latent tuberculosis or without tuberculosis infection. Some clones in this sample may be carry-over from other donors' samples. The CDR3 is CASSLGDRPYYGYTF. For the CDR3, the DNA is TGTGCCAGCAGTTTAGGGGACAGGCCTTACTATGGCTACACCTTC.